The present T cell receptor beta chain was sequenced within a study of blood T cells in healthy people across ages. Study observations and caveats: Since the PBMCs were unsorted, naive and antigen-experienced cells could not be conclusively compared. Age brought a roughly linear fall in TCR beta diversity measured per million T cells.

This CDR3 spans 14 amino acids. Trimming cost V 2 bases and J 6 bases; bases outside gene matches: 5. The germline CDR1 and CDR2 sequences are SGHRS and YFSETQ. A second about 7 to 11 cycle PCR used barcoded and J-beta primers. All cDNA molecules were each tagged by a template-switch adaptor with 12 random nucleotides. TCRdb independently ran MiXCR on the 5' RACE reads; one entry per CDR3 protein. The sample has 1,800,000 or so distinct CDR3 sequences; roughly two fifths are singletons. In regard to this clonotype: No antigen is known for it.

PBMCs, at least 7 million per sample, were isolated. The source material was blood. This clonotype was obtained from a human donor in good health. The V gene is TRBV5-1, the J gene TRBJ2-4; TRBD1 aligns across 7 bases. The CDR3 region has the DNA TGCGCCAGCAGCTTACAGGGGAACTTAAACATTCAGTACTTC. Translation gives CASSLQGNLNIQYF.